The 20 T cell receptor beta chains below come from one sample, sequenced in a study of T cell responses to AZD1222 COVID-19 vaccine (dated by TCRdb to the early 2020s). This specimen's time point label, interpreted: baseline before first vaccination. The library was obtained by the immunoSEQ multiplex PCR assay. In TCRdb, the immuneACCESS table is reduced to in-frame sequences with V and J assigned. These tables do not hold every clone; where another copy was compared, an unresolved V gene accounts for under half, and the others remain unexplained. The sample includes roughly 130,000 clones, with approximately 86% observed a single time. The top ten clones comprise around 12% of the sample. Sequencing was performed on peripheral blood, taken on day 0 of AZD1222 vaccination. Receptor source: an adult in good health.

This chain links TRBV7-9 with TRBJ1-1; unclear D gene. With 6 bases removed from V and 3 bases from J, the gap between germline ends came to 11 bases. Germline CDR1 is SEHNR and CDR2 is FQNEAQ (reference sequence). The CDR3 spans 13 residues. CDR3: CASSTQGYTEAFF. In DNA, the CDR3 is TGTGCCAGCAGTACACAAGGGTACACTGAAGCTTTCTTT.

The chain recombines TRBV5-1 with TRBJ1-2; D unclear. V lost 2 bases, J lost 4 bases, and 9 bases lay in between. The CDR3 loop spans 13 amino acids. Germline lookup yields CDR1 SGHRS and CDR2 YFSETQ. This CDR3 reads CASSFSRIYGYTF. CDR3 DNA: TGCGCCAGCAGCTTCAGCAGGATCTATGGCTACACCTTC.

The genes are TRBV6-5 and TRBJ2-7, with TRBD2 matching 11 bases. V shed 6 bases, J shed 4 bases, and the junction held 8 bases outside the gene matches. The CDR3 length is 15 residues. Germline CDR1 MNHEY, CDR2 SVGAGI. DNA for the CDR3: TGTGCCAGCAGCCCACCGGGACTAGCGGCTTACGAGCAGTACTTC. This gives the protein CASSPPGLAAYEQYF.

The chain carries TRBV5-3 and TRBJ2-5; TRBD2 matches at 12 bases. TRBV5-3 is classed as an ORF, of uncertain function. The V and J ends lost 4 bases and 5 bases, in that order; junction bases with no gene match: 15. The CDR3 extends over 18 amino acids. The CDR3 sequence: CARSPASSGGAQEETQYF. CDR3 nucleotides: TGTGCCAGAAGCCCTGCCTCTAGCGGGGGGGCCCAGGAGGAGACCCAGTACTTC.

Only one count was recorded for this clone. J is TRBJ1-3 and V is TRBV7-2; TRBD1 is a possible D gene (6 bases). Germline CDR1 is SGHTA and CDR2 is FQGNSA. This CDR3 is built from 14 residues. V lost 5 bases to trimming and J lost 3 bases, with 11 bases between them. CDR3 sequence reads: CASSQGGHGNTIYF. The CDR3 DNA follows: TGTGCCAGCAGCCAAGGGGGTCATGGAAACACCATATATTTT.

As DNA, the CDR3 is TGTGCCACCTTTACCGAGAGCTCCTACGAGCAGTACTTC. Its protein product is CATFTESSYEQYF. The gene calls are TRBV10-3 and TRBJ2-7; D gene uncertain. There are 13 residues in the CDR3. With 10 bases removed from V and 0 bases from J, the gap between germline ends came to 13 bases. Germline CDR1 is ENHRY and CDR2 is SYGVKD.

The chain links TRBV11-1 to TRBJ1-6, with unresolved D. The CDR3 loop spans 14 amino acids. The V end was cut by 3 bases, the J end by 10 bases, with 13 bases between. The V gene's germline CDR1 is SGHAT and CDR2 FQDESV (reference sequence). The CDR3 DNA reads as TGTGCCAGCAGCTTCATGCAAGGAGGGTCACCCCTCCACTTT. Protein product: CASSFMQGGSPLHF.

This clone was counted a few times. A read error may produce the germline difference seen at one junction end. As DNA, the CDR3 is TGTGCCAGCAGCCCCCAGAAGGGGCGCTTCTCCCACGAGCAGTACTTC. Protein product: CASSPQKGRFSHEQYF. The chain joins TRBV11-2 to TRBJ2-7; tentative D call: TRBD1 (5 bases). Germline values: CDR1 SGHAT, CDR2 FQNNGV. The CDR3 length is 16 residues. The full variable domain, rest sourced from reference TRBV11-2 and TRBJ2-7, is EAGVAQSPRYKIIEKRQSVAFWCNPISGHATLYWYQQILGQGPKLLIQFQNNGVVDDSQLPKDRFSAERLKGVDSTLKIQPAKLEDSAVYLCASSPQKGRFSHEQYFGPGTRLTVT.

A few counts support this clone. V is TRBV27 and J is TRBJ1-1; 8 bases match TRBD1. V shed 3 bases, J shed 4 bases, and the junction held 4 bases outside the gene matches. CDR1 and CDR2 from the germline V gene are MNHEY and SMNVEV (reference sequence). The CDR3 is 14 residues long. CDR3 nucleotides: TGTGCCAGCAGTTTTGGGACAGGACCCACTGAAGCTTTCTTT. Its protein product is CASSFGTGPTEAFF.

The chain recombines TRBV5-4 with TRBJ2-1, with 9 bases lining up with TRBD1. Losses at the gene ends were 2 bases for V and 4 bases for J; bases not matched to a gene: 4. The germline gives CDR1 SGHNT, CDR2 YYREEE (reference sequence). The length of the CDR3 is 15 residues. This CDR3 reads CASSFGTGRYNEQFF. The DNA for the CDR3 is TGTGCCAGCAGCTTTGGGACAGGGAGATACAATGAGCAGTTCTTC.

The chain is built from TRBV7-9 and TRBJ2-5; TRBD2 agrees at 13 bases. CDR3 size: 17 residues. Trimming took 5 bases from V and 5 from J; bases not matched to a gene: 11. The germline CDR1 and CDR2 sequences are SEHNR and FQNEAQ (reference sequence). The DNA of the CDR3 is TGTGCCAGCAGCCCGGGGACTAGCGGGACCCTGAAGGAGACCCAGTACTTC. Residues: CASSPGTSGTLKETQYF.

In its sample, this clone was seen a few times. V usage is TRBV19 and J usage is TRBJ1-2; possibly TRBD1 for D (5 bases). This CDR3 comprises 14 residues. CDR1 and CDR2 (germline): LNHDA, SQIVND (reference sequence). Trimming removed 4 bases at V and 2 bases at J, with 11 bases between. CDR3 DNA sequence: TGTGCCAGTAGTAGCTCCCAGGGCAACTATGGCTACACCTTC. The encoded protein is CASSSSQGNYGYTF.

The chain couples TRBV30 to TRBJ1-4; D not resolved. V lost 3 bases, J lost 7 bases, and 12 bases lay in between. The CDR3 has 13 residues. Germline V lookup: CDR1 GTSNPN, CDR2 SVGIG (reference sequence). CDR3 in amino acids: CAWSRQAGEKLFF. The CDR3 DNA follows: TGTGCCTGGAGCCGGCAGGCGGGTGAAAAACTGTTTTTT.

The gene calls are TRBV6-5 and TRBJ2-2; no definite D call. The CDR3 has 14 residues. Trimming stripped 5 bases from V and 8 bases from J, with 15 bases between. Germline CDR1 MNHEY, CDR2 SVGAGI. CDR3 nucleotide sequence: TGTGCCAGCAGTCCGGACGCCCCGAGGGGGGAGCTGTTTTTT. This translates into CASSPDAPRGELFF.

As concerns this clone: Other DNA sequences in the sample encode the same CDR3. CDR3 amino acids: CASSVGGSSYEQYF. CDR3 nucleotides: TGTGCCAGCAGCGTAGGTGGGAGCTCCTACGAGCAGTACTTC. The V call is TRBV9, the J call TRBJ2-7; a weak D match, TRBD2 (5 bases). V was clipped by 0 bases and J by 0 bases, with 7 bases between them. This CDR3 has 14 residues. CDR1 is SGDLS and CDR2 is YYNGEE in the germline V gene.

This chain links TRBV29-1 with TRBJ1-2; weak D call: TRBD1 (5 bases). This CDR3 spans 12 amino acids. The germline gives CDR1 SQVTM, CDR2 ANQGSEA. V gave up 5 bases and J gave up 7 bases, with 14 bases separating them. Written as DNA, the CDR3 is TGCAGCGTTCCTGAAGGGACGCTTGGCTACACCTTC. This sequence encodes CSVPEGTLGYTF.

V gene TRBV9 combines with J gene TRBJ2-1; 10 positions match TRBD2. The trim removed 0 bases at V and 8 bases at J, leaving 5 bases unmatched. The germline CDR1 and CDR2 sequences are SGDLS and YYNGEE. The CDR3 contains 15 residues. In nucleotides, the CDR3 is TGTGCCAGCAGCGTAGGCGCTAGCGGGAGCTATGAGCAGTTCTTC. Protein sequence: CASSVGASGSYEQFF.

There are a few counts of this clone. The V call is TRBV7-9, the J call TRBJ1-4; D gene ambiguous. CDR3 length: 15 residues. V lost 5 bases and J 5 bases, leaving 15 bases between the germline ends. The germline gives CDR1 SEHNR, CDR2 FQNEAQ (reference sequence). The CDR3 DNA reads as TGTGCCAGCAGCCGAGCCCCGGGAGAGAATGAAAAACTGTTTTTT. Amino acids: CASSRAPGENEKLFF.

This clone came up once. The V gene is TRBV21-1, the J gene TRBJ1-5; TRBD1, as called in the table, went unchecked against the DNA. TRBV21-1 is given as a pseudogene. CDR3 length: 14 amino acids. In nucleotides, the CDR3 is TGTGCCAGCAGCTTGCCAGGGGGCAATCAGCCCCAGCATTTT. It encodes CASSLPGGNQPQHF.

The chain has TRBV15 and TRBJ2-5; TRBD2 matches at 8 bases. The CDR3 extends over 15 amino acids. Germline CDR1 and CDR2: LNHNV and YYDKDF (reference sequence). After removal of 1 base from V and 1 base from J, the junction contained 2 bases not matched to a gene. The CDR3 sequence: CATSRGTSSQETQYF. The CDR3 bases are TGTGCCACCAGCAGAGGGACTAGCAGCCAAGAGACCCAGTACTTC. The whole variable domain, filled in from reference TRBV15 and TRBJ2-5, reads DAMVIQNPRYQVTQFGKPVTLSCSQTLNHNVMYWYQQKSSQAPKLLFHYYDKDFNNEADTPDNFQSRRPNTSFCFLDIRSPGLGDTAMYLCATSRGTSSQETQYFGPGTRLLVL.